This T cell receptor beta chain was recovered during a study of blood T cell repertoires in COVID-19. Germline CDR1 is SEHNR and CDR2 is FQNEAQ (reference sequence). The CDR3 is 14 residues long. Between the trimmed V and J ends, which lost 3 bases and 7 bases, there was a span of 10 bases. TCRdb's table, derived via immunoSEQ multiplex PCR, lists solely in-frame clones and lacks some. The table has approximately 82,000 clones, 70% to 90% seen once. The clonotype comes from a woman aged 70-85 years with active or convalescent COVID-19. The rearrangement joins TRBV7-9 to TRBJ1-6, with a possible D match to TRBD1 (5 bases). Specimen: peripheral blood. This CDR3 is CASSFGAGNSPLHF. As DNA, the CDR3 is TGTGCCAGCAGCTTTGGGGCAGGGAATTCACCCCTCCACTTT. Drawing the rest from reference TRBV7-9 and TRBJ1-6, the complete variable domain is DTGVSQNPRHKITKRGQNVTFRCDPISEHNRLYWYRQTLGQGPEFLTYFQNEAQLEKSRLLSDRFSAERPKGSFSTLEIQRTEQGDSAMYLCASSFGAGNSPLHFGNGTRLTVT.